Listed below are T cell receptor beta chains from one sample, sequenced in a study of blood T cells in healthy people across ages. TCRdb itself ran the 5' RACE reads through MiXCR, one entry per CDR3 protein. The profile covers 550,000 to 600,000 distinct CDR3 sequences, with under 55% appearing a single time and just under 25% taken by the ten largest. Sequencing was carried out using blood. Receptors originate from an elderly man in good health. CDR3s include the opening cysteine and the closing phenylalanine or tryptophan. A D gene is named only where the DNA matches it firmly. Some rows have no size entry. The others give once, few or many, or a class for an expanded clone.

cdr3_aa cdr3_nt v_call clone_size j_call d_call
CASSQDRNSYEQYF TGCGCCAGCAGCCAAGACAGAAACTCCTACGAGCAGTACTTC TRBV4-3 few TRBJ2-7 NA
CASNPSGGGTGELFF TGTGCCAGCAACCCTAGCGGAGGTGGGACCGGGGAGCTGTTTTTT TRBV2 NA TRBJ2-2 TRBD2
CASSRWRSTTETQYF TGTGCCAGCAGCCGCTGGCGCTCGACGACAGAAACGCAGTATTTT TRBV28 once TRBJ2-3 NA
CASSPNRGSKNIQYF TGTGCCAGCAGTCCAAACAGGGGATCCAAAAACATTCAGTACTTC TRBV7-2 many TRBJ2-4 TRBD1
CSARLSGSSYNEQFF TGCAGTGCTAGACTTAGCGGGAGCTCCTACAATGAGCAGTTCTTC TRBV20-1 few TRBJ2-1 TRBD2
CASSLVAGTNTIYF TGTGCCAGCAGTTTGGTCGCGGGGACAAACACCATATATTTT TRBV6-6 NA TRBJ1-3 NA
CATSDVGLAGGTEFF TGTGCCACCAGTGATGTCGGACTAGCGGGAGGCACGGAGTTCTTC TRBV24-1 few TRBJ2-1 TRBD2
CASSRGPGVYGYTF TGTGCCAGCAGCCGGGGCCCCGGAGTCTATGGCTACACCTTC TRBV7-9 NA TRBJ1-2 NA
CASSPRTSGGGEQFF TGTGCCAGCAGCCCCCGGACTAGCGGGGGTGGTGAGCAGTTCTTC TRBV7-2 NA TRBJ2-1 TRBD2
CASSTTANYGYTF TGTGCCAGCAGCACCACAGCTAACTATGGCTACACCTTC TRBV2 NA TRBJ1-2 NA
CASSLEGQPDNEQFF TGCGCCAGCAGCTTGGAGGGACAGCCGGACAATGAGCAGTTCTTC TRBV5-1 NA TRBJ2-1 TRBD1
CASSPASGRDGELFF TGTGCCAGCAGCCCCGCTAGCGGGAGGGACGGGGAGCTGTTTTTT TRBV7-2 NA TRBJ2-2 TRBD2
CASSYSSTSTDTQYF TGTGCCAGCAGTTACTCAAGTACTAGCACAGATACGCAGTATTTT TRBV6-5 many TRBJ2-3 NA
CAISELTGQRVQYF TGTGCCATCAGTGAGCTGACAGGCCAGAGGGTCCAGTACTTC TRBV10-3 few TRBJ2-5 NA
CASSARLGPYNEQFF TGTGCCAGCAGCGCACGACTAGGCCCCTACAATGAGCAGTTCTTC TRBV9 NA TRBJ2-1 NA